By proportion, the clone carrying this T cell receptor (beta chain) is medium-sized. Its cognate antigen is unknown. In the PCR, 60 Vbeta and 13 Jbeta primers were used. Libraries were prepared by immunoSEQ multiplex PCR; TCRdb keeps only in-frame clonotypes and omits some of them. The repertoire includes tens of thousands of clones, 55% to 80% of them detected once, and 7.5% to 9% sits in the top ten. This sample stems from a study of cytomegalovirus exposure and HLA in healthy donors. About the study: Unique TCRs numbering some 77 million, obtained from HLA-typed donors, made up an early data release. Findings and caveats of the study: A later analysis reportedly identified an Asian-associated ancestry cluster as carrying fewer N-insertions than the approximately 670-donor mean. The availability of immune exposure information extended only to CMV serostatus.

The CDR3 has 14 residues. V lost 1 base, J lost 14 bases, and 13 bases stayed unmatched. Germline assignment: CDR1 LNHDA and CDR2 SQIVND (reference sequence). This sequence joins TRBV19 and TRBJ1-2; 7 positions agree with TRBD1. This receptor was taken from a man in his forties in good health and CMV-seropositive. Material: PBMCs. This CDR3 is CASSIVPGGTARTF. As DNA, the CDR3 is TGTGCCAGTAGTATAGTTCCCGGCGGGACAGCTCGGACCTTC. Filled out from reference TRBV19 and TRBJ1-2, the complete variable domain reads DGGITQSPKYLFRKEGQNVTLSCEQNLNHDAMYWYRQDPGQGLRLIYYSQIVNDFQKGDIAEGYSVSREKKESFPLTVTSAQKNPTAFYLCASSIVPGGTARTFGSGTRLTVV.